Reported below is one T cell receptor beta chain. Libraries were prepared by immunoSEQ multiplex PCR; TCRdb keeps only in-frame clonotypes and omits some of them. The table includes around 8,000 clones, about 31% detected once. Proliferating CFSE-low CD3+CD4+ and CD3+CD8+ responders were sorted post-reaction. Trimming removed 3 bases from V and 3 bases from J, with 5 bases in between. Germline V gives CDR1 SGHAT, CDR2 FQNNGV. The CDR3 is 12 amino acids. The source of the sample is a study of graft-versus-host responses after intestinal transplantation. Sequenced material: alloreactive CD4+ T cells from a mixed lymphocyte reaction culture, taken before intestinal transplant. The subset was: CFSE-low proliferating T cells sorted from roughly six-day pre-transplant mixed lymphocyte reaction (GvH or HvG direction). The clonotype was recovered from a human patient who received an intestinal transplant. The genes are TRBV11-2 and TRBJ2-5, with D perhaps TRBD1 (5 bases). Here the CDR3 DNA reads TGTGCCAGCAGCTTGACAGAAGAGACCCAGTACTTC. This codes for CASSLTEETQYF.